The next 31 T cell receptor beta chains were all read from a single sample in a study of blood T cell repertoires in COVID-19. The table came from immunoSEQ multiplex PCR; TCRdb's copy has only in-frame clones and leaves some out. The sample has more than 85,000 clones, about four fifths seen once; the top ten hold approximately 38%. Sequencing input: peripheral blood. The receptor set was obtained from an elderly man with acute or convalescent COVID-19.

V usage is TRBV27 and J usage is TRBJ2-6, with D tentatively TRBD1 (5 bases). V lost 6 bases and J 1 base, leaving 13 bases between the germline ends. Germline loops: CDR1 MNHEY, CDR2 SMNVEV (reference sequence). CDR3 length equals 16 residues. CDR3 residues: CASRPARQSGANVLTF. The CDR3, as DNA: TGTGCCAGCAGGCCTGCCCGACAGTCTGGGGCCAACGTCCTGACTTTC.

The chain employs TRBV18 and TRBJ1-4; 9 positions agree with TRBD1. The CDR3 has 15 residues. Germline V gene data show CDR1 as KGHSH and CDR2 as LQKENI. The V gene end was trimmed by 6 bases and the J gene end by 6 bases; junction bases not matched to a gene: 8. Here the CDR3 DNA reads TGTGCCAGCTCGCGGATAGGGGACAGGGATGAAAAACTGTTTTTT. Its protein product is CASSRIGDRDEKLFF.

The V and J genes are TRBV19 and TRBJ2-1, with D unresolved. Per germline, CDR1 LNHDA and CDR2 SQIVND (reference sequence). Between the trimmed V and J ends, which lost 7 bases and 3 bases, there was a span of 16 bases. The CDR3 spans 15 residues. CDR3 nucleotides: TGTGCCAGTAAAGTAACATCCAGACTCTACAATGAGCAGTTCTTC. Translated, it gives CASKVTSRLYNEQFF.

The CDR3 loop is CASSLRGGTSGSLGEQFF. The CDR3 DNA reads TGTGCCAGCAGCTTAAGGGGGGGAACTAGCGGGAGTTTAGGTGAGCAGTTCTTC. The chain links TRBV7-3 to TRBJ2-1; 11 bases align to TRBD2. With V trimmed by 1 base and J by 9 bases, 14 bases remained unmatched. CDR1 and CDR2 (germline): SGHTA, FQGTGA. This CDR3 is built from 18 residues.

The J gene is TRBJ2-7, the V gene TRBV6-5; unclear D gene. Germline V CDR1 and CDR2: MNHEY, SVGAGI. The CDR3 totals 16 residues. Between the trimmed V and J ends, which lost 0 bases and 0 bases, there was a span of 12 bases. The CDR3 DNA reads as TGTGCCAGCAGTTACTCTTTTACCCAGGCCTCCTACGAGCAGTACTTC. The encoded protein is CASSYSFTQASYEQYF.

The chain employs TRBV27 and TRBJ1-2; D remains ambiguous. The germline V and J ends were trimmed by 3 bases and 4 bases, with 9 bases remaining between them. The CDR3 consists of 13 residues. Germline CDR1 reads MNHEY; CDR2 reads SMNVEV (reference sequence). The CDR3, as DNA: TGTGCCAGCAGTTTTTCCGCGGGCTATGGCTACACCTTC. Translation gives CASSFSAGYGYTF.

The V gene is TRBV4-3, the J gene TRBJ2-4; D gene unclear. V gave up 0 bases and J gave up 0 bases, with 3 bases separating them. CDR1 LGHNA and CDR2 YSLEER come from the germline V gene. This CDR3 has 14 amino acids. The CDR3 reads CASSQDLAKNIQYF. CDR3 in DNA: TGCGCCAGCAGCCAAGATCTAGCCAAAAACATTCAGTACTTC.

The chain links TRBV9 to TRBJ1-1; perhaps TRBD1 as D (6 bases). Trimming stripped 2 bases from V and 5 bases from J, with 13 bases between. The CDR3 contains 14 residues. Per the germline V gene, CDR1 is SGDLS and CDR2 is YYNGEE. Written as DNA, the CDR3 is TGTGCCAGCAGCGTTGATCTACAGGGAACTGAAGCTTTCTTT. It yields the protein CASSVDLQGTEAFF.

V and J are TRBV25-1 and TRBJ2-1; D is possibly TRBD1 (6 bases). V was cut by 4 bases and J by 8 bases, with 15 bases left in between. The CDR3 totals 14 residues. CDR1 and CDR2 (germline): MGHDK, SYGVNS. This CDR3 reads CASSGQVPGHEQFF. The CDR3 nucleotides read TGTGCCAGCAGTGGACAGGTCCCGGGGCATGAGCAGTTCTTC.

This chain joins TRBV5-5 and TRBJ2-7; 7 nucleotides align to TRBD1. The CDR3 is made up of 13 amino acids. V was clipped by 5 bases and J by 1 base; unmatched bases: 3. Germline V CDR1 and CDR2: SGHKS, YYEKEE (reference sequence). This CDR3 reads CASRGTASYEQYF. The CDR3 DNA reads as TGTGCCAGCAGGGGGACAGCTTCCTACGAGCAGTACTTC.

This clone was recorded only once. The chain is built from TRBV5-1 and TRBJ2-1, with 10 bases fitting TRBD2. In germline, CDR1 is SGHRS, CDR2 YFSETQ. The CDR3 has 16 amino acids. Trimming took 2 bases from V and 2 from J; bases not matched to a gene: 4. In DNA form, the CDR3 reads TGCGCCAGCAGCTTTCTAGCGGGAGCGACCTACAATGAGCAGTTCTTC. It encodes CASSFLAGATYNEQFF.

The table lists this clone with a count of one. The chain carries TRBV10-2 and TRBJ1-4; a weak D match, TRBD1 (6 bases). CDR3 length: 12 amino acids. Between the trimmed V and J ends, which lost 8 bases and 17 bases, there was a span of 21 bases. CDR1 and CDR2 (germline): WSHSY, SAAADI. The CDR3: CASGGLDRILFF. CDR3 nucleotide sequence: TGCGCCAGCGGCGGTTTAGACAGGATCCTTTTTTTT.

This chain joins TRBV18 and TRBJ2-6; 7 bases line up with TRBD1. V lost 4 bases, J lost 0 bases, and 3 bases stayed unmatched. Germline CDR1 KGHSH, CDR2 LQKENI. This CDR3 comprises 16 residues. CDR3: CASSRQGISGANVLTF. CDR3 DNA sequence: TGTGCCAGCTCACGACAGGGCATCTCTGGGGCCAACGTCCTGACTTTC.

In DNA form, the CDR3 reads TGTGCCAGCAGTTTGCCCGGGAGTTTGAACACTGAAGCTTTCTTT. Protein: CASSLPGSLNTEAFF. The chain recombines TRBV7-2 with TRBJ1-1; D is ambiguous. The germline gives CDR1 SGHTA, CDR2 FQGNSA. Trimming stripped 6 bases from V and 0 bases from J, with 14 bases between. CDR3 size: 15 residues.

This clone has just a few counts. The chain couples TRBV10-3 to TRBJ1-1, with no clear D. Germline CDR1 and CDR2: ENHRY and SYGVKD. The ends were cut back, 6 bases at V and 8 bases at J, with 13 bases in the middle. The CDR3 totals 12 residues. The CDR3 loop reads CAISPMVGEAFF. The CDR3 DNA is TGTGCCATCAGCCCAATGGTGGGCGAAGCTTTCTTT.

This chain uses TRBV29-1 with TRBJ2-2; TRBD1 is a possible D gene (5 bases). The length of the CDR3 is 14 residues. The V gene lost 7 bases and the J gene lost 1 base, with 13 bases spanning the gap. Per germline, CDR1 SQVTM and CDR2 ANQGSEA. The CDR3 loop reads CSAWGQGNTGELFF. DNA for the CDR3: TGCAGCGCCTGGGGCCAGGGGAACACCGGGGAGCTGTTTTTT.

This chain uses TRBV28 with TRBJ1-5; tentatively, D is TRBD1 (5 bases). Per germline, CDR1 MDHEN and CDR2 SYDVKM. This CDR3 comprises 15 residues. Deletions cut 6 bases from V and 4 bases from J, with 16 bases between. The CDR3 protein is CASSPSQGFNQPQHF. Written as DNA, the CDR3 is TGTGCCAGCAGCCCCAGTCAGGGTTTTAATCAGCCCCAGCATTTT.

The rearrangement links TRBV5-4 to TRBJ2-5, with TRBD1 matching 7 bases. The CDR3 is 14 residues long. J gave up 7 bases and V 0 bases, and 6 bases lay outside the gene matches. The V gene's germline CDR1 is SGHNT and CDR2 YYREEE (reference sequence). The CDR3, as DNA: TGTGCCAGCAGCTTGGACAGGGGTTTAGGGACCCAGTACTTC. Protein sequence: CASSLDRGLGTQYF. The whole variable domain, remainder taken from reference TRBV5-4 and TRBJ2-5, is ETGVTQSPTHLIKTRGQQVTLRCSSQSGHNTVSWYQQALGQGPQFIFQYYREEENGRGNFPPRFSGLQFPNYSSELNVNALELDDSALYLCASSLDRGLGTQYFGPGTRLLVL.

J is TRBJ2-5 and V is TRBV11-2; 15 bases fit TRBD2. Losses at the gene ends were 5 bases for V and 5 bases for J; bases not matched to a gene: 15. This CDR3 has 19 amino acids. Germline CDR1 and CDR2: SGHAT and FQNNGV. The CDR3 here is CASSPRRTSGRVLGETQYF. The CDR3 nucleotides read TGTGCCAGCAGCCCTCGACGGACTAGCGGGAGGGTTTTAGGCGAGACCCAGTACTTC.

The CDR3 spells CASSLGTSGSYEQYF. In DNA form, the CDR3 reads TGTGCCAGCAGCCTAGGGACTAGCGGGAGCTACGAGCAGTACTTC. This rearrangement joins TRBV7-2 to TRBJ2-7, with 14 bases lining up with TRBD2. The CDR3 runs 15 residues. V trimming: 5 bases; J trimming: 3 bases; junction bases outside the gene matches: 3. CDR1 and CDR2 from the germline V gene are SGHTA and FQGNSA.

CDR3 sequence (DNA): TGTGCCAGCATATGGGGTCAGGGTGGTTATAATTCACCCCTCCACTTT. Residues: CASIWGQGGYNSPLHF. The chain is built from TRBV2 and TRBJ1-6; a possible D gene is TRBD1 (5 bases). The germline V gene has CDR1 SNHLY and CDR2 FYNNEI. Trimming removed 7 bases at V and 4 bases at J, with 17 bases between. The CDR3 contains 16 residues.

This chain uses TRBV10-2 with TRBJ1-1; D gene ambiguous. The germline V and J ends were trimmed by 6 bases and 1 base, with 9 bases remaining between them. Per the germline V gene, CDR1 is WSHSY and CDR2 is SAAADI. CDR3 length: 13 amino acids. CDR3 sequence reads: CASRPTQNTEAFF. CDR3 DNA: TGCGCCAGCAGACCGACACAGAACACTGAAGCTTTCTTT.

The CDR3 reads CASSSQRSSYNEQFF. As DNA, the CDR3 is TGTGCCAGCAGCTCTCAGCGGAGCTCCTACAATGAGCAGTTCTTC. V gene TRBV7-3 combines with J gene TRBJ2-1; tentative D call: TRBD2 (5 bases). In germline, CDR1 is SGHTA, CDR2 FQGTGA. CDR3 length: 15 amino acids. The V end lost 4 bases, the J end lost 0 bases, and 10 bases lay between the germline ends.

V and J are TRBV5-1 and TRBJ2-7; TRBD1 matches 9 bases. Germline values: CDR1 SGHRS, CDR2 YFSETQ. With V trimmed by 0 bases and J by 0 bases, 4 bases remained unmatched. There are 16 residues in the CDR3. The chain's CDR3 is CASSLGQGGYSYEQYF. In DNA, the CDR3 is TGCGCCAGCAGCTTGGGACAGGGGGGTTACTCCTACGAGCAGTACTTC.

The gene calls are TRBV18 and TRBJ2-7; TRBD2 aligns across 7 bases. V lost 6 bases and J lost 7; bases outside the gene matches: 6. CDR1 and CDR2 (germline): KGHSH, LQKENI. This CDR3 comprises 12 residues. CDR3: CASSAEGGEQYF. In DNA, the CDR3 is TGTGCCAGCTCCGCAGAGGGAGGGGAGCAGTACTTC.

The V gene is TRBV7-3, the J gene TRBJ1-1; 7 bases are a match to TRBD1. Germline assignment: CDR1 SGHTA and CDR2 FQGTGA. The CDR3 contains 13 residues. J gave up 5 bases and V 4 bases, and 4 bases lay outside the gene matches. In DNA form, the CDR3 reads TGTGCCAGCAGCTCCGACAGGGAGACTGAAGCTTTCTTT. Protein sequence: CASSSDRETEAFF.

The V gene is TRBV6-1, the J gene TRBJ1-1; 8 bases are a match to TRBD1. In germline, CDR1 is MNHNS, CDR2 SASEGT. The CDR3 runs to 13 residues. The ends lost 3 bases at V and 8 bases at J; junction bases unmatched: 5. CDR3 bases: TGTGCCAGCAGTGAGCGACAGGGGTTAGAAGCTTTCTTT. It is translated as CASSERQGLEAFF.

V and J are TRBV5-1 and TRBJ2-5, with D possibly TRBD1 on 5 matching bases. V gave up 0 bases and J gave up 1 base, with 10 bases separating them. The CDR3 spans 15 residues. Germline lookup yields CDR1 SGHRS and CDR2 YFSETQ. CDR3 protein: CASSLVPGRQETQYF. In DNA, the CDR3 is TGCGCCAGCAGCTTGGTCCCAGGGCGCCAAGAGACCCAGTACTTC.

V is TRBV5-1 and J is TRBJ1-1; D might be TRBD1 (6 bases). Germline lookup yields CDR1 SGHRS and CDR2 YFSETQ. With 2 bases removed from V and 5 bases from J, the gap between germline ends came to 13 bases. The CDR3 has 14 amino acids. CDR3 bases: TGCGCCAGCAGCTTTCAGGGGTCGGGGACTGAAGCTTTCTTT. Residues: CASSFQGSGTEAFF.

DNA for the CDR3: TGTGCCAGCAGCTTGGGGAGGGTACGCGAAAAACTGTTTTTT. Protein sequence: CASSLGRVREKLFF. This chain joins TRBV5-6 and TRBJ1-4; the D is unclear. Germline V gene sequence: CDR1 SGHDT, CDR2 YYEEEE. V lost 0 bases, J lost 8 bases, and 11 bases lay in between. The CDR3 runs 14 residues.

This clone came up many times. The CDR3 spells CASSFRDRGARGGYTF. CDR3 bases: TGTGCCAGCAGCTTCCGGGACAGGGGCGCTAGAGGCGGCTACACCTTC. The genes are TRBV7-2 and TRBJ1-2; TRBD1 matches 10 bases. The V gene's germline CDR1 is SGHTA and CDR2 FQGNSA. This CDR3 comprises 16 residues. J was trimmed by 8 bases and V by 3 bases; bases with no gene match: 12.